A selection of T cell receptor beta chains follows, all from one sample in a study of early T cells in non-severe SARS-CoV-2 infection. MiXCR was run by TCRdb on the 5' RACE reads, yielding one entry per CDR3 protein. In the table there are approximately 75,000 distinct CDR3 sequences, approximately 4.6% of which are singletons. The source material was whole blood, sampled at baseline. These receptors originate from an adult who was a healthcare worker with PCR-confirmed SARS-CoV-2 infection or an uninfected control (not recorded which). The donor label of this sample is uncertain. The CDR3 runs from the conserved cysteine through the conserved F or W. Each record gives: D gene, clone size, J gene, V gene, CDR3 protein, CDR3 DNA. The D gene is left open where the match is weak. Rows may omit the clone size; those that give it use once, few, many or a size class.

. | many | TRBJ2-1 | TRBV7-6 | CASSFLLDEQFF | TGTGCCAGCAGTTTCCTGTTAGATGAGCAGTTCTTC
TRBD1 | . | TRBJ1-2 | TRBV5-1 | CASSLDTGGRGYTF | TGCGCCAGCAGCTTAGACACAGGGGGCCGTGGCTACACCTTC
TRBD2 | many | TRBJ2-3 | TRBV12-3/TRBV12-4 | CASSFDGGADTQYF | TGTGCCAGCAGTTTTGACGGGGGGGCAGATACGCAGTATTTT
. | . | TRBJ1-2 | TRBV7-8 | CASSLGGEDGYTF | TGTGCCAGCAGCCTGGGGGGGGAGGATGGCTACACCTTC
TRBD1 | . | TRBJ1-6 | TRBV7-2 | CASSSGQGVTSPLHF | TGTGCCAGCAGCTCAGGACAGGGGGTTACTTCACCCCTCCACTTT
. | many | TRBJ1-4 | TRBV11-2 | CASRHLRGPNEKLFF | TGTGCCAGCAGACATCTTCGGGGCCCAAATGAAAAACTGTTTTTT
. | . | TRBJ2-7 | TRBV4-1 | CASSQVDLVVFSEQYF | TGCGCCAGCAGCCAAGTAGATCTAGTGGTTTTCTCCGAGCAGTACTTC
. | . | TRBJ1-2 | TRBV5-1 | CASSLVSRSYYGYTF | TGCGCCAGCAGCTTGGTCTCACGGTCCTACTATGGCTACACCTTC
. | few | TRBJ1-6 | TRBV20-1 | CSASPGAGNNSPLHF | TGCAGTGCTAGCCCCGGAGCAGGGAATAATTCACCCCTCCACTTT
. | many | TRBJ1-1 | TRBV29-1 | CSVGGMNTEAFF | TGCAGCGTGGGGGGGATGAACACTGAAGCTTTCTTT
. | . | TRBJ1-1 | TRBV6-4 | CASRAHPGETEAFF | TGTGCCAGCAGAGCACACCCAGGGGAGACTGAAGCTTTCTTT
. | few | TRBJ1-6 | TRBV28 | CASLPGLPVSPLHF | TGTGCCAGCCTGCCGGGACTCCCTGTGTCACCCCTCCACTTT
TRBD2 | many | TRBJ2-1 | TRBV29-1 | CSVGASGGPSYNEQFF | TGCAGCGTTGGAGCTAGCGGGGGGCCCTCCTACAATGAGCAGTTCTTC
. | few | TRBJ2-2 | TRBV14 | CASSQMVTGELFF | TGTGCCAGCAGCCAGATGGTAACCGGGGAGCTGTTTTTT
TRBD1 | . | TRBJ1-5 | TRBV4-2 | CASSQDQGGQPQHF | TGTGCCAGCAGCCAAGACCAGGGGGGACAGCCCCAGCATTTT
TRBD1 | many | TRBJ2-1 | TRBV6-4 | CASSPGQGFNEQFF | TGTGCCAGCAGTCCGGGACAGGGTTTCAATGAGCAGTTCTTC
TRBD1 | many | TRBJ1-5 | TRBV12-3/TRBV12-4 | CASSLGQGLEQPQHF | TGTGCCAGCAGTTTAGGACAGGGCCTCGAGCAGCCCCAGCATTTT
. | many | TRBJ1-1 | TRBV13 | CASSSETEAFF | TGTGCCAGCAGCTCCGAGACCGAAGCTTTCTTT
TRBD1 | few | TRBJ1-6 | TRBV27 | CASSLTVRQGAQNSPLHF | TGTGCCAGCAGTTTAACAGTGAGGCAGGGGGCCCAAAATTCACCCCTCCACTTT
. | many | TRBJ1-6 | TRBV5-4 | CASSLAFGQRSSYNSPLHF | TGTGCCAGCAGCTTGGCGTTCGGACAGCGGAGCTCCTATAATTCACCCCTCCACTTT
. | few | TRBJ2-1 | TRBV6-2/TRBV6-3 | CASSYLSFPGSAYSYNEQFF | TGTGCCAGCAGTTATCTGTCTTTCCCGGGGTCGGCCTACTCCTACAATGAGCAGTTCTTC
. | . | TRBJ1-4 | TRBV7-2 | CASSSRVGPPEKLFF | TGTGCCAGCAGCTCGAGGGTAGGCCCCCCGGAAAAACTGTTTTTT
. | many | TRBJ2-7 | TRBV7-2 | CASSLALGGLYEQYF | TGTGCCAGCAGCTTAGCGCTCGGGGGACTCTACGAGCAGTACTTC
TRBD2 | many | TRBJ2-3 | TRBV19 | CASSIVSTSGGASDTQYF | TGTGCCAGTAGTATAGTCTCGACTAGCGGGGGGGCGTCAGATACGCAGTATTTT
. | few | TRBJ2-5 | TRBV7-2 | CASSSSGTQYF | TGTGCCAGCAGCTCCAGTGGGACCCAGTACTTC
TRBD2 | . | TRBJ2-1 | TRBV11-2 | CASSPFSGGANEQFF | TGTGCCAGCAGCCCGTTCAGCGGGGGGGCCAATGAGCAGTTCTTC
. | . | TRBJ1-2 | TRBV5-1 | CASSLPGSDYGYTF | TGCGCCAGCAGCTTGCCAGGGAGCGACTATGGCTACACCTTC
. | . | TRBJ2-1 | TRBV5-6 | CASSSDGGPYNEQFF | TGTGCCAGCAGCTCTGACGGGGGACCCTACAATGAGCAGTTCTTC
. | many | TRBJ2-7 | TRBV7-3 | CASSLDATAYEQYF | TGTGCCAGCAGCTTAGACGCGACAGCCTACGAGCAGTACTTC
. | few | TRBJ2-5 | TRBV12-3/TRBV12-4 | CASSFDRVGEETQYF | TGTGCCAGCAGTTTTGATCGGGTGGGGGAAGAGACCCAGTACTTC
. | . | TRBJ2-1 | TRBV10-2 | CASRGIRQFF | TGCGCCAGCAGGGGCATCCGGCAGTTCTTC
. | . | TRBJ1-4 | TRBV6-2/TRBV6-3 | CVSSDLQGRNEKLFF | TGTGTCAGCAGTGATTTACAGGGAAGAAATGAAAAACTGTTTTTT
TRBD2 | many | TRBJ2-3 | TRBV6-4 | CASRTSGGTTDTQYF | TGTGCCAGCAGAACTAGCGGGGGGACCACAGATACGCAGTATTTT
. | few | TRBJ1-4 | TRBV6-1 | CASSELAGALKEKLFF | TGTGCCAGCAGTGAATTGGCAGGAGCTTTGAAGGAAAAACTGTTTTTT
. | many | TRBJ1-2 | TRBV7-8 | CASSLRDNYGYTF | TGTGCCAGCAGCTTAAGGGATAACTATGGCTACACCTTC
TRBD1 | many | TRBJ2-7 | TRBV5-4 | CASSTTGQGPYEQYF | TGTGCCAGCAGCACCACCGGACAGGGGCCCTACGAGCAGTACTTC
. | many | TRBJ2-7 | TRBV12-3/TRBV12-4 | CASSFVQGREQYF | TGTGCCAGCAGTTTCGTACAGGGACGCGAGCAGTACTTC
. | many | TRBJ1-6 | TRBV6-5 | CASSYSISSIGSPLHF | TGTGCCAGCAGTTACTCGATAAGCAGTATCGGGTCACCCCTCCACTTT
TRBD1 | many | TRBJ1-6 | TRBV6-2/TRBV6-3 | CASSSLRGQSLNSPLHF | TGTGCCAGCAGTTCTCTTCGGGGACAGAGTCTAAATTCACCCCTCCACTTT
TRBD2 | few | TRBJ2-3 | TRBV28 | CASSAPGLAGGRDTQYF | TGTGCCAGCAGTGCACCGGGACTAGCGGGGGGGCGAGATACGCAGTATTTT
TRBD2 | many | TRBJ2-1 | TRBV7-2 | CASRLAGVGQFF | TGTGCCAGCAGACTAGCGGGGGTGGGACAGTTCTTC
TRBD1 | many | TRBJ1-5 | TRBV20-1 | CSAIRDRGPQPQHF | TGCAGTGCAATCCGGGACAGGGGGCCTCAGCCCCAGCATTTT
TRBD2 | few | TRBJ2-7 | TRBV11-1 | CASSPLGSGGTYEQYF | TGTGCCAGCAGCCCGCTGGGTAGCGGGGGAACCTACGAGCAGTACTTC
. | few | TRBJ1-1 | TRBV18 | CASSPSGGLREAFF | TGTGCCAGCTCACCATCAGGCGGTTTAAGAGAAGCTTTCTTT
TRBD2 | many | TRBJ2-1 | TRBV20-1 | CSASGRTSGGLNEQFF | TGCAGTGCTAGTGGTAGGACTAGCGGGGGGTTGAATGAGCAGTTCTTC
TRBD1 | many | TRBJ1-5 | TRBV6-1 | CASSEDRGNQPQHF | TGTGCCAGCAGTGAGGACAGGGGTAATCAGCCCCAGCATTTT
. | many | TRBJ2-1 | TRBV5-6 | CASSFVAGPIYNEQFF | TGTGCCAGCAGCTTCGTTGCGGGACCGATATACAATGAGCAGTTCTTC
. | . | TRBJ1-5 | TRBV20-1 | CSASRGYSNQPQHF | TGCAGTGCTAGTAGGGGGTATAGCAATCAGCCCCAGCATTTT
. | . | TRBJ2-3 | TRBV30 | CAGGISDTQYF | TGTGCCGGGGGGATCTCAGATACGCAGTATTTT